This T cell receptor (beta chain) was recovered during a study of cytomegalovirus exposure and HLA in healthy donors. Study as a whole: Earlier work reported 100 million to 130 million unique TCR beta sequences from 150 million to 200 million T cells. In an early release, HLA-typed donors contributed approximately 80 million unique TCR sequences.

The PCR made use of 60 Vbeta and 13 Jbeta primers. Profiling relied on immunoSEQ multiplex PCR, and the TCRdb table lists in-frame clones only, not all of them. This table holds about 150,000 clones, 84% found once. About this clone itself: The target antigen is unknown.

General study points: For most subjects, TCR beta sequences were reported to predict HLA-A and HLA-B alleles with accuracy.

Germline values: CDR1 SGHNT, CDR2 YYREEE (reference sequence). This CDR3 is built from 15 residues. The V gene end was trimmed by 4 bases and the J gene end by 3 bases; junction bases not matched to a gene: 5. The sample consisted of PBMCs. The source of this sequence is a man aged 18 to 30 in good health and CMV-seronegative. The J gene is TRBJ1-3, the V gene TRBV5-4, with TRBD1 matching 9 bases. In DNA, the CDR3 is TGTGCCAGCAGCGGGGACAGGGACCGTGGAAACACCATATATTTT. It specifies CASSGDRDRGNTIYF.